This record concerns one T cell receptor beta chain sequence. Its antigen is still unknown. This sample stems from a study of T cell repertoires in cytomegalovirus infection. Study details: In the study, CMV epitopes included recently identified HLA-C-restricted and well-studied HLA-B-restricted ones. Indications of both CMV infection and matching HLA type were provided by public TCR beta signatures. Points from the study as a whole: Predominance within the ex vivo response was attributable to HLA-C-restricted CMV-specific TCR beta clonotypes. Summed frequency of shared TCR beta families picked out CMV carriers who also had the relevant HLA.

TCRdb itself ran the reads through MiXCR, one entry per CDR3 protein. The sample consists of 71,000 or so distinct CDR3 sequences, roughly 22% of them appearing once. The TCR originated in a human donor in good health (CMV status not recorded). Some clones in this sample may be carry-over from other donors' samples. Sequenced material: CD8+ T cells from cultured PBMCs, taken from culture after CMV antigen stimulation.

In nucleotides, the CDR3 is TGTGCCAGCAGCCTCTCGGGACAGGGGATGAACACTGAAGCTTTCTTT. It codes for CASSLSGQGMNTEAFF. The V gene is TRBV7-8, the J gene TRBJ1-1; 10 bases match TRBD1. V was pared by 5 bases and J by 0 bases, with 6 bases of the junction left unmatched. The CDR3 runs to 16 residues. CDR1 SGHVS and CDR2 FQNEAQ come from the germline V gene. Filled out from reference TRBV7-8 and TRBJ1-1, the complete variable domain reads GAGVSQSPRYKVAKRGQDVALRCDPISGHVSLFWYQQALGQGPEFLTYFQNEAQLDKSGLPSDRFFAERPEGSVSTLKIQRTQQEDSAVYLCASSLSGQGMNTEAFFGQGTRLTVV.